A single sample is the source of the 22 T cell receptor beta chains below, sequenced in a study of OX40 agonist ivuxolimab in advanced cancers. Clones were sequenced by immunoSEQ multiplex PCR, and TCRdb holds only the in-frame ones, with some missing. The sample consists of some 77,000 clones, around 83% of them appearing once. Sequencing used CD4+ or CD8+ T cells sorted from blood, obtained in a trial of the OX40 agonist ivuxolimab. The receptors originated from an adult with an advanced solid tumor such as melanoma, head and neck, liver or kidney cancer.

This chain joins TRBV7-9 and TRBJ2-1; the D gene is possibly TRBD1 (8 bases). V lost 5 bases to trimming and J lost 7 bases, with 21 bases between them. This CDR3 spans 16 amino acids. Germline V CDR1 and CDR2: SEHNR, FQNEAQ (reference sequence). This chain's CDR3 is CASSPGQGGVRNEQFF. CDR3 bases: TGTGCCAGCAGCCCCGGACAGGGAGGGGTACGGAATGAGCAGTTCTTC.

The chain recombines TRBV6-5 with TRBJ2-3, with 9 positions matching TRBD2. The V segment lost 10 bases and the J segment 2 bases; nucleotides outside the gene matches: 10. CDR3 length equals 15 residues. The germline gives CDR1 MNHEY, CDR2 SVGAGI. The CDR3 DNA follows: TGTGCCACCCGACGAAGCGGGGGGAACACAGATACGCAGTATTTT. As protein: CATRRSGGNTDTQYF.

The chain joins TRBV11-3 to TRBJ2-7; 10 bases line up with TRBD1. The CDR3 is 15 amino acids. Losses at the gene ends were 2 bases for V and 2 bases for J; bases not matched to a gene: 3. Germline CDR1 is SGHNT and CDR2 is YENEEA. The DNA for the CDR3 is TGTGCCAGCAGCTTATCCGGGACAGGGGCCTACGAGCAGTACTTC. Translated: CASSLSGTGAYEQYF. Full variable domain (outside the CDR3, taken from reference TRBV11-3 and TRBJ2-7): EAGVVQSPRYKIIEKKQPVAFWCNPISGHNTLYWYLQNLGQGPELLIRYENEEAVDDSQLPKDRFSAERLKGVDSTLKIQPAELGDSAVYLCASSLSGTGAYEQYFGPGTRLTVT.

The chain employs TRBV30 and TRBJ2-1; D possibly corresponds to TRBD2 (5 bases). The CDR3 extends over 12 amino acids. Trimming took 1 base from V and 10 from J, leaving 11 bases between them. The germline V gene encodes CDR1 GTSNPN and CDR2 SVGIG (reference sequence). DNA for the CDR3: TGTGCCTGGAGTGAACTAGGAGCGGAGCAGTTCTTC. Translated, it gives CAWSELGAEQFF.

The chain carries TRBV14 and TRBJ2-7; 8 positions match TRBD1. Per germline, CDR1 SGHDN and CDR2 FVKESK. The V gene end was trimmed by 0 bases and the J gene end by 3 bases; junction bases not matched to a gene: 4. The CDR3 is 15 amino acids. CDR3 sequence reads: CASSQDLDRVYEQYF. The DNA of the CDR3 is TGTGCCAGCAGCCAAGATTTGGACAGGGTCTACGAGCAGTACTTC. Combining the CDR3 with reference TRBV14 and TRBJ2-7 gives the whole variable domain EAGVTQFPSHSVIEKGQTVTLRCDPISGHDNLYWYRRVMGKEIKFLLHFVKESKQDESGMPNNRFLAERTGGTYSTLKVQPAELEDSGVYFCASSQDLDRVYEQYFGPGTRLTVT.

This chain links TRBV6-1 with TRBJ1-5; 8 bases map to TRBD1. The germline gives CDR1 MNHNS, CDR2 SASEGT. V dropped 5 bases and J dropped 6; count of bases not matched to a gene: 9. CDR3 size: 15 residues. In DNA, the CDR3 is TGTGCCAGCAGTCCGGGACAGGCAATTGGTCAGCCCCAGCATTTT. Its protein product is CASSPGQAIGQPQHF.

In the case of this clone: The sample contains more than one DNA sequence encoding this CDR3. The genes are TRBV18 and TRBJ1-5, with 10 bases fitting TRBD1. The CDR3 runs to 15 residues. The ends lost 3 bases at V and 2 bases at J; junction bases unmatched: 1. The germline V gene has CDR1 KGHSH and CDR2 LQKENI. The CDR3 spells CASSPDRGGNQPQHF. DNA of the CDR3: TGTGCCAGCTCACCGGACAGGGGGGGCAATCAGCCCCAGCATTTT. The variable domain in full, completed from reference TRBV18 and TRBJ1-5, reads NAGVMQNPRHLVRRRGQEARLRCSPMKGHSHVYWYRQLPEEGLKFMVYLQKENIIDESGMPKERFSAEFPKEGPSILRIQQVVRGDSAAYFCASSPDRGGNQPQHFGDGTRLSIL.

The chain carries TRBV5-6 and TRBJ2-7; TRBD1 agrees at 9 bases. This CDR3 comprises 15 residues. Looked up from germline, CDR1 is SGHDT and CDR2 is YYEEEE. Losses at the gene ends were 4 bases for V and 1 base for J; bases not matched to a gene: 6. CDR3 protein: CASSTDRGLSYEQYF. The CDR3 DNA follows: TGTGCCAGCAGCACGGACAGGGGACTTTCCTACGAGCAGTACTTC.

The chain has TRBV6-4 and TRBJ2-5, with D hard to call. Trimming cost V 9 bases and J 5 bases, with 16 bases left between them. The CDR3 covers 13 residues. Germline values: CDR1 MRHNA, CDR2 SNTAGT. In DNA form, the CDR3 reads TGTGCCAGTTCGACGGAGAAAGGGGAGACCCAGTACTTC. Translated: CASSTEKGETQYF.

The chain is built from TRBV27 and TRBJ2-1, with 10 bases fitting TRBD2. CDR3 length equals 17 residues. Losses at the gene ends were 5 bases for V and 9 bases for J; bases not matched to a gene: 16. From germline, CDR1 is MNHEY and CDR2 SMNVEV (reference sequence). The CDR3: CASSLIVRLAGVGEQFF. CDR3 coding DNA: TGTGCCAGCAGTCTAATAGTGAGGCTAGCGGGAGTAGGTGAGCAGTTCTTC.

The V and J genes are TRBV18 and TRBJ2-3, with D tentatively TRBD1 (5 bases). Looked up from germline, CDR1 is KGHSH and CDR2 is LQKENI. CDR3 size: 17 residues. Trimming left V 0 bases short and J 0 bases short, with 13 bases between. CDR3 bases: TGTGCCAGCTCACCACCCCCTACAGGTTCTAGCACAGATACGCAGTATTTT. Translated, it gives CASSPPPTGSSTDTQYF.

The chain is built from TRBV28 and TRBJ2-1; 11 positions match TRBD2. The V gene's germline CDR1 is MDHEN and CDR2 SYDVKM. J lost 9 bases, V lost 2 bases, and 6 bases had no gene match. The CDR3 has 15 amino acids. CDR3: CASSLTSGRWGEQFF. CDR3 DNA: TGTGCCAGCAGTTTAACTAGCGGGAGATGGGGTGAGCAGTTCTTC.

This sequence joins TRBV5-8 and TRBJ2-2; D is tentatively TRBD1 or TRBD2 (6 bases each). Germline lookup yields CDR1 SGHTS and CDR2 YDEGEE. CDR3 length: 15 residues. Trimming cost V 3 bases and J 7 bases, with 16 bases left between them. Here the CDR3 DNA reads TGTGCCAGCAGCTGGGGGGCTTGGACAGTCGGGGAGCTGTTTTTT. It translates to CASSWGAWTVGELFF.

The V and J genes are TRBV5-1 and TRBJ1-5; D uncertain. This CDR3 has 15 residues. Germline V lookup: CDR1 SGHRS, CDR2 YFSETQ. V lost 0 bases and J lost 0, with 7 bases in between. The CDR3, as DNA: TGCGCCAGCAGCTTGGAAGGGCTTAGCAATCAGCCCCAGCATTTT. Amino acid sequence: CASSLEGLSNQPQHF.

The rearrangement joins TRBV7-3 to TRBJ2-1; D is perhaps TRBD1 or TRBD2 (5 bases each). V lost 1 base, J lost 5 bases, and 18 bases lay in between. This CDR3 region has 17 residues. Germline values: CDR1 SGHTA, CDR2 FQGTGA. CDR3 nucleotides: TGTGCCAGCAGCTTAAGACCGGGGACGCCGCTTAACAATGAGCAGTTCTTC. Translation gives CASSLRPGTPLNNEQFF.

The chain employs TRBV7-8 and TRBJ1-6; weak D call: TRBD1 (6 bases). V dropped 5 bases and J dropped 7 bases, with 15 bases sitting between them. CDR1 is SGHVS and CDR2 is FQNEAQ in the germline V gene. The CDR3 is 15 residues long. CDR3 in amino acids: CASSQLQGRNSPLHF. In DNA, the CDR3 is TGTGCCAGCAGCCAACTCCAGGGGCGGAATTCACCCCTCCACTTT.

The gene calls are TRBV28 and TRBJ1-2; a weak D match, TRBD1 (5 bases). This CDR3 comprises 14 residues. Germline V gives CDR1 MDHEN, CDR2 SYDVKM. Between the trimmed V and J ends, which lost 3 bases and 5 bases, there was a span of 13 bases. The CDR3 DNA is TGTGCCAGCAGTTTGGTATGGGCAGGGTATGGCTACACCTTC. Its translation: CASSLVWAGYGYTF.

This chain uses TRBV27 with TRBJ1-5, with no clear D. Germline V gives CDR1 MNHEY, CDR2 SMNVEV (reference sequence). With 6 bases removed from V and 1 base from J, the gap between germline ends came to 10 bases. The CDR3 extends over 14 amino acids. In nucleotides, the CDR3 is TGTGCCAGCAGCTTTTATGTCAGCAATCAGCCCCAGCATTTT. The encoded protein is CASSFYVSNQPQHF.

The gene calls are TRBV5-4 and TRBJ2-6; unclear D gene. The CDR3 is made up of 17 amino acids. Trimming stripped 4 bases from V and 0 bases from J, with 14 bases between. CDR1 and CDR2 from the germline V gene are SGHNT and YYREEE (reference sequence). The CDR3 nucleotides are TGTGCCAGCAGCGCTCAACCCAGAAGCTCTGGGGCCAACGTCCTGACTTTC. Encoded protein: CASSAQPRSSGANVLTF.

This clone has just one count. The chain links TRBV7-3 to TRBJ2-3; tentative D call: TRBD1 (5 bases). Germline lookup yields CDR1 SGHTA and CDR2 FQGTGA. With 5 bases removed from V and 2 bases from J, the gap between germline ends came to 14 bases. This CDR3 spans 15 amino acids. The CDR3 is CASSPSGPNTDTQYF. CDR3 in DNA: TGTGCCAGCAGCCCCTCAGGGCCAAACACAGATACGCAGTATTTT.

The chain is built from TRBV7-8 and TRBJ1-1; D call uncertain. This CDR3 has 15 amino acids. Trimming shortened V by 1 base and J by 5 bases, and 14 bases separated the two germline ends. Germline values: CDR1 SGHVS, CDR2 FQNEAQ. The CDR3 DNA sequence: TGTGCCAGCAGCTTAGGGGTAGCACCCACGACTGAAGCTTTCTTT. Translated: CASSLGVAPTTEAFF.

The chain couples TRBV2 to TRBJ1-1, with D unclear. The V end was cut by 1 base, the J end by 2 bases, with 8 bases between. This CDR3 comprises 14 residues. Germline lookup yields CDR1 SNHLY and CDR2 FYNNEI. The CDR3 DNA is TGTGCCAGCAGTGAAGATGTGGGTAACACTGAAGCTTTCTTT. Translated: CASSEDVGNTEAFF. Drawing the rest from reference TRBV2 and TRBJ1-1, the complete variable domain is EPEVTQTPSHQVTQMGQEVILRCVPISNHLYFYWYRQILGQKVEFLVSFYNNEISEKSEIFDDQFSVERPDGSNFTLKIRSTKLEDSAMYFCASSEDVGNTEAFFGQGTRLTVV.